Following are 27 T cell receptor beta chains from one sample sequenced in a study of beta chain features in type 1 diabetes. The study reverse transcribed the entire isolated RNA, so it sequenced expressed TCRB transcripts. Measured with immunoSEQ multiplex PCR; TCRdb has only the in-frame clones, and not every one. Of roughly 240,000 clones in the sample, 14% were seen once. The sequenced sample consisted of naive CD4+ T cells from blood. Receptors originate from a woman in her 40s in good health.

The chain carries TRBV19 and TRBJ1-1; 8 bases agree with TRBD1. V shed 2 bases, J shed 2 bases, and the junction held 1 base outside the gene matches. CDR1 and CDR2 from the germline V gene are LNHDA and SQIVND (reference sequence). The CDR3 covers 14 residues. This CDR3 reads CASSISGGNTEAFF. The CDR3 region has the DNA TGTGCCAGTAGTATATCAGGGGGCAACACTGAAGCTTTCTTT.

This clone was observed a few times. The rearrangement joins TRBV7-9 to TRBJ2-1; 12 bases align to TRBD2. Germline V gene lookup returns CDR1 SEHNR and CDR2 FQNEAQ (reference sequence). V was pared by 4 bases and J by 5 bases, with 12 bases of the junction left unmatched. This CDR3 has 18 amino acids. In DNA, the CDR3 is TGTGCCAGCAGCTCCCCATTGACTAGCGGGGGCCAGAACAATGAGCAGTTCTTC. It specifies CASSSPLTSGGQNNEQFF.

This clone occurred once. The V call is TRBV28, the J call TRBJ1-2; 9 nucleotides align to TRBD1. V was clipped by 2 bases and J by 4 bases; unmatched bases: 5. This CDR3 contains 15 residues. Germline V lookup: CDR1 MDHEN, CDR2 SYDVKM. CDR3 bases: TGTGCCAGCAGTTTACCCACAGGGGGCACCTATGGCTACACCTTC. Amino acid sequence: CASSLPTGGTYGYTF.

This clone was detected a few times. The rearrangement joins TRBV18 to TRBJ2-2; no definite D call. Germline V lookup: CDR1 KGHSH, CDR2 LQKENI. Trimming removed 6 bases at V and 3 bases at J, with 11 bases between. The CDR3 sequence is 14 residues long. The CDR3 region has the DNA TGTGCCAGCTCCTCCTTTCGGGACACCGGGGAGCTGTTTTTT. The encoded protein is CASSSFRDTGELFF.

This clone was seen a few times. The CDR3 DNA follows: TGTGCCAGCAGCCCCCGGGACAGGGGCACAGATACGCAGTATTTT. This translates into CASSPRDRGTDTQYF. The chain combines TRBV7-2 with TRBJ2-3; 9 bases are a match to TRBD1. CDR1 is SGHTA, CDR2 FQGNSA, per germline. J gave up 1 base and V 5 bases, and 4 bases lay outside the gene matches. The CDR3 runs 15 residues.

The chain combines TRBV12-5 with TRBJ1-2; weak D call: TRBD1 (5 bases). This CDR3 has 14 residues. Germline CDR1 and CDR2: LGHNT and FRNRAP. Trimming left V 2 bases short and J 2 bases short, with 9 bases between. The CDR3 region has the DNA TGTGCTAGTGGTTTGCGGGGGGAAAACTATGGCTACACCTTC. This encodes CASGLRGENYGYTF.

Only a few counts were recorded for this clone. V and J are TRBV14 and TRBJ1-2; maybe TRBD1 (6 bases). The germline gives CDR1 SGHDN, CDR2 FVKESK. CDR3 length: 15 residues. Trimming left V 4 bases short and J 4 bases short, with 16 bases between. The CDR3 is CASSPQGGGLYGYTF. The CDR3 nucleotides read TGTGCCAGCAGCCCACAGGGAGGGGGGCTCTATGGCTACACCTTC. Full variable domain (remainder filled in from reference TRBV14 and TRBJ1-2): EAGVTQFPSHSVIEKGQTVTLRCDPISGHDNLYWYRRVMGKEIKFLLHFVKESKQDESGMPNNRFLAERTGGTYSTLKVQPAELEDSGVYFCASSPQGGGLYGYTFGSGTRLTVV.

This chain links TRBV12-5 with TRBJ2-3, with 11 bases aligning to TRBD2. The V and J ends lost 1 base and 1 base, in that order; junction bases with no gene match: 13. Looked up from germline, CDR1 is LGHNT and CDR2 is FRNRAP. There are 20 residues in the CDR3. CDR3 DNA: TGTGCTAGTGGTTTGGGACCCCGTACCTCTAGCGGGGGGCGCACAGATACGCAGTATTTT. Its translation: CASGLGPRTSSGGRTDTQYF.

The CDR3 here is CASSAGLAGGPRETQYF. The CDR3 DNA sequence: TGTGCCAGCAGCGCGGGACTAGCGGGGGGGCCCCGAGAGACCCAGTACTTC. The rearrangement uses TRBV9 and TRBJ2-5; 16 bases fit TRBD2. The length of the CDR3 is 17 residues. Germline V gene sequence: CDR1 SGDLS, CDR2 YYNGEE. The V segment lost 3 bases and the J segment 4 bases; nucleotides outside the gene matches: 6.

V usage is TRBV2 and J usage is TRBJ1-2, with 8 nucleotides matching TRBD1. The ends lost 4 bases at V and 9 bases at J; junction bases unmatched: 13. The CDR3 covers 15 residues. Germline CDR1 is SNHLY and CDR2 is FYNNEI. CDR3 protein: CASSGDLGQGQSYTF. CDR3 coding DNA: TGTGCCAGCAGTGGGGATCTTGGACAGGGACAGAGCTACACCTTC.

This clone has more than one count but fewer than ten. The chain has TRBV6-5 and TRBJ2-7; possibly TRBD2 for D (7 bases). V lost 1 base, J lost 2 bases, and 9 bases lay in between. This CDR3 comprises 14 residues. Germline V gene sequence: CDR1 MNHEY, CDR2 SVGAGI. The CDR3 reads CASSYFGGPYEQYF. CDR3 nucleotides: TGTGCCAGCAGTTACTTCGGGGGGCCCTACGAGCAGTACTTC.

The V gene is TRBV2, the J gene TRBJ1-5, with 8 nucleotides matching TRBD1. V shed 7 bases, J shed 0 bases, and the junction held 5 bases outside the gene matches. Germline V gene lookup returns CDR1 SNHLY and CDR2 FYNNEI. The CDR3 totals 15 residues. In DNA form, the CDR3 reads TGTGCCAGCAAAGGCAGGGGGCTTAGCAATCAGCCCCAGCATTTT. It is translated as CASKGRGLSNQPQHF.

The chain combines TRBV27 with TRBJ2-5, with D possibly matching TRBD1 (6 bases). V lost 6 bases and J lost 2, with 16 bases in between. Per the germline V gene, CDR1 is MNHEY and CDR2 is SMNVEV (reference sequence). The CDR3 contains 15 residues. Here the CDR3 reads CASSRGPLLQETQYF. The CDR3 DNA reads TGTGCCAGCAGCAGGGGACCGCTATTACAAGAGACCCAGTACTTC.

This clone was counted a few times. The chain employs TRBV5-1 and TRBJ2-3; maybe TRBD1 (6 bases). The CDR3 has 15 amino acids. The V and J ends lost 7 bases and 0 bases respectively, with 15 bases between them. The germline CDR1 and CDR2 sequences are SGHRS and YFSETQ. The CDR3 DNA follows: TGCGCCAGCGGCAGGGGCCCTACGAGCACAGATACGCAGTATTTT. Amino acid sequence: CASGRGPTSTDTQYF.

The genes are TRBV5-6 and TRBJ2-5; 8 bases align to TRBD1. The junction had 6 bases not matched to a gene; V was cut back by 0 bases and J by 5 bases. This CDR3 contains 15 residues. In germline, CDR1 is SGHDT, CDR2 YYEEEE. The CDR3 sequence is CASSLEGRGQETQYF. For the CDR3, the DNA is TGTGCCAGCAGCTTGGAGGGCAGGGGGCAGGAGACCCAGTACTTC.

J is TRBJ2-7 and V is TRBV4-1; 7 bases line up with TRBD1. CDR3 length equals 16 residues. The V gene's germline CDR1 is MGHRA and CDR2 YSYEKL. J gave up 2 bases and V 1 base, and 8 bases lay outside the gene matches. The CDR3 sequence is CASSQAKVDRAYEQYF. The CDR3 coding sequence is TGCGCCAGCAGCCAAGCTAAAGTTGACAGGGCCTACGAGCAGTACTTC.

This clone was seen only a few times. The V gene is TRBV9, the J gene TRBJ1-3; D uncertain. The CDR3 covers 15 residues. In germline, CDR1 is SGDLS, CDR2 YYNGEE. The V gene lost 0 bases and the J gene lost 0 bases, with 7 bases spanning the gap. CDR3 loop: CASSVVPGSGNTIYF. CDR3 nucleotide sequence: TGTGCCAGCAGCGTAGTCCCGGGCTCTGGAAACACCATATATTTT.

The chain links TRBV10-3 to TRBJ2-3, with 11 bases identical to TRBD1. Germline trimming cut 4 bases from V and 2 bases from J; bases unmatched to any gene: 11. The CDR3 totals 18 residues. CDR1 and CDR2 (germline): ENHRY, SYGVKD. For the CDR3, the DNA is TGTGCCATCAGTGGACCCACAGCGGGACAGGGGGACACAGATACGCAGTATTTT. It translates to CAISGPTAGQGDTDTQYF.

The chain couples TRBV5-1 to TRBJ1-2; possibly TRBD1 for D (6 bases). Trimming removed 3 bases from V and 3 bases from J, with 9 bases in between. CDR3 length equals 13 residues. Germline-derived CDR1 and CDR2 are SGHRS and YFSETQ. The CDR3 DNA sequence: TGCGCCAGCAGCTCGGCAGGGGACTATGGCTACACCTTC. It specifies CASSSAGDYGYTF.

The V call is TRBV14, the J call TRBJ1-1, with D possibly TRBD1 on 6 matching bases. Deletions cut 1 base from V and 4 bases from J, with 13 bases between. The CDR3 totals 15 residues. CDR1 SGHDN and CDR2 FVKESK come from the germline V gene. The CDR3 is CASSQGGQGPTEAFF. The CDR3 nucleotides read TGTGCCAGCAGCCAAGGGGGGCAGGGGCCCACTGAAGCTTTCTTT. Full variable domain (missing parts from reference TRBV14 and TRBJ1-1): EAGVTQFPSHSVIEKGQTVTLRCDPISGHDNLYWYRRVMGKEIKFLLHFVKESKQDESGMPNNRFLAERTGGTYSTLKVQPAELEDSGVYFCASSQGGQGPTEAFFGQGTRLTVV.

The genes are TRBV4-1 and TRBJ1-6; perhaps TRBD1 as D (6 bases). Per germline, CDR1 MGHRA and CDR2 YSYEKL. The CDR3 extends over 14 amino acids. V was cut by 3 bases and J by 7 bases, with 10 bases left in between. CDR3 residues: CASSQQGSNSPLHF. CDR3 DNA sequence: TGCGCCAGCAGCCAGCAGGGGTCGAATTCACCCCTCCACTTT.

This chain's CDR3 is CASSPPTANTGELFF. In DNA, the CDR3 is TGTGCCAGCTCACCACCGACAGCGAACACCGGGGAGCTGTTTTTT. The chain is built from TRBV18 and TRBJ2-2; possibly TRBD1 for D (5 bases). In germline, CDR1 is KGHSH, CDR2 LQKENI. Trimming stripped 0 bases from V and 0 bases from J, with 5 bases between. This CDR3 has 15 residues. The whole variable domain, filled in from reference TRBV18 and TRBJ2-2, reads NAGVMQNPRHLVRRRGQEARLRCSPMKGHSHVYWYRQLPEEGLKFMVYLQKENIIDESGMPKERFSAEFPKEGPSILRIQQVVRGDSAAYFCASSPPTANTGELFFGEGSRLTVL.

This clone has only a few counts. This chain links TRBV5-1 with TRBJ1-1; D ambiguous. Trimming shortened V by 0 bases and J by 5 bases, and 11 bases separated the two germline ends. The CDR3 length is 14 residues. Looked up from germline, CDR1 is SGHRS and CDR2 is YFSETQ. The CDR3 DNA is TGCGCCAGCAGCTTGGCAGTCTCGGGGACTGAAGCTTTCTTT. Translating it yields CASSLAVSGTEAFF.

This clone was counted between two and nine times. This chain uses TRBV10-2 with TRBJ1-1; TRBD1 matches 9 bases. J gave up 1 base and V 9 bases, and 9 bases lay outside the gene matches. Germline CDR1 is WSHSY and CDR2 is SAAADI. CDR3 length equals 15 residues. The DNA for the CDR3 is TGCGCCAGTCACCTCGGGACAGGGACGAACACTGAAGCTTTCTTT. Translation gives CASHLGTGTNTEAFF.

In its sample, this clone was seen a few times. The chain uses TRBV6-4 and TRBJ2-1; 12 nucleotides align to TRBD2. This CDR3 comprises 15 residues. Germline-derived CDR1 and CDR2 are MRHNA and SNTAGT. V lost 2 bases to trimming and J lost 8 bases; unmatched junction nucleotides: 4. The CDR3 here is CASSDRTSGKDEQFF. CDR3 in DNA: TGTGCCAGCAGTGACAGGACTAGCGGGAAGGATGAGCAGTTCTTC.

This sequence joins TRBV5-1 and TRBJ2-4, with 11 bases lining up with TRBD2. Unmatched junction bases numbered 8, after V lost 4 bases and J lost 5 bases. This CDR3 region has 16 residues. The germline V gene has CDR1 SGHRS and CDR2 YFSETQ. In DNA, the CDR3 is TGCGCCAGCAGCAACCGACTAGCGGGGACCCAAAACATTCAGTACTTC. It encodes CASSNRLAGTQNIQYF.

The chain uses TRBV4-2 and TRBJ2-7, with 9 bases that match TRBD2. The CDR3 has 16 amino acids. Germline loops: CDR1 LGHNA, CDR2 YNFKEQ. V lost 3 bases to trimming and J lost 5 bases; unmatched junction nucleotides: 11. The CDR3 coding sequence is TGTGCCAGCAGCCAGCTCCGGGCTAGCGGGGTTCACGAGCAGTACTTC. This codes for CASSQLRASGVHEQYF.